This TCR beta chain was recorded in a study of CD8 T cells in Susac syndrome. RNA in amounts of 0.5 to 1 ug was reverse transcribed with random hexamers. Using its own MiXCR run on the immunoSEQ multiplex PCR reads, TCRdb lists one record per CDR3 protein. This table has 150,000 or so distinct CDR3 sequences, just under 97% appearing once. Input material: CD8+ T cells from PBMCs. The source is a human donor with multiple sclerosis.

The CDR3 nucleotides are TGCAGTGCTGGACTACAGCCTAGCAATTCACCCCTCCACTTT. Protein sequence: CSAGLQPSNSPLHF. This chain links TRBV20-1 with TRBJ1-6, with no clear D. Trimming stripped 5 bases from V and 7 bases from J, with 15 bases between. This CDR3 region has 14 residues. The germline V gene encodes CDR1 DFQATT and CDR2 SNEGSKA (reference sequence).